This T cell receptor beta chain was retrieved from a study of cytomegalovirus exposure and HLA in healthy donors. The method was immunoSEQ multiplex PCR; TCRdb's version includes in-frame clones alone and lacks a portion of them. This sample has more than 110,000 clones, with approximately 87% found just once. CDR1 is MNHEY and CDR2 is SVGAGI in the germline V gene. The ends were cut back, 0 bases at V and 3 bases at J, with 11 bases in the middle. The CDR3 has 16 residues. The rearrangement joins TRBV6-5 to TRBJ2-2; TRBD1 is a possible D gene (6 bases). The origin of this receptor is a man between 18 and 29 years old in good health and CMV-seronegative. The source material was PBMCs. This CDR3 is CASSYSTGGYTGELFF. The CDR3 DNA reads as TGTGCCAGCAGTTACTCAACTGGGGGCTACACCGGGGAGCTGTTTTTT.